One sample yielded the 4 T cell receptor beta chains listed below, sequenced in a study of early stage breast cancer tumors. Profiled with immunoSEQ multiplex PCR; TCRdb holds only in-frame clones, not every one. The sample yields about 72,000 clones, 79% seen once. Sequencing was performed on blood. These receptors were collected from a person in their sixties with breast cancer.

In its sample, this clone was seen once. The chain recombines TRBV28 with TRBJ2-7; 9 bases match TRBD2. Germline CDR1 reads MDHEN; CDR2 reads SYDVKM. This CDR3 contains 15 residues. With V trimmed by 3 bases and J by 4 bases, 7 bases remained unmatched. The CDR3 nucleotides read TGTGCCAGCAGTTTTGGCGGGAGGGAAATTTACGAGCAGTACTTC. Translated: CASSFGGREIYEQYF.

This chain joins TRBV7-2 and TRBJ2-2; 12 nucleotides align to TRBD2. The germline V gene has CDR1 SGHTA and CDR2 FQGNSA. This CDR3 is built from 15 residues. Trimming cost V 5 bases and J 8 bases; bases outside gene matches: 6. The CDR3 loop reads CASSPQLAGGGELFF. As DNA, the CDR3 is TGTGCCAGCAGCCCCCAACTAGCGGGAGGTGGGGAGCTGTTTTTT.

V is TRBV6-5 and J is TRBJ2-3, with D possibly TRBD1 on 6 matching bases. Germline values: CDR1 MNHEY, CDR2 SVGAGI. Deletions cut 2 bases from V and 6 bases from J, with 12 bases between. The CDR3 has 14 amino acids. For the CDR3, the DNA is TGTGCCAGCAGTTACGGGGGCCTGGATGATACGCAGTATTTT. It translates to CASSYGGLDDTQYF.

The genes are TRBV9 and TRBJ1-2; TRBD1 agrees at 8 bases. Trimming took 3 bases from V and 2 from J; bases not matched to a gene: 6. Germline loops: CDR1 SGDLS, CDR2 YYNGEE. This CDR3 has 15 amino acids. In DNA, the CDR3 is TGTGCCAGCAGCGCCCGGACAGGGACAAACTATGGCTACACCTTC. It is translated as CASSARTGTNYGYTF.